The rows below give T cell receptor beta chains drawn from one sample of a study of glioma-infiltrating T cells after dendritic cell vaccination. Assay: immunoSEQ multiplex PCR; the TCRdb copy retains only in-frame clones and omits some. The sample lists about 73,000 clones, over 75% seen once, with around 2.3% in the top ten. The starting material was blood, obtained before dendritic cell vaccination. Every receptor here comes from a human donor with glioblastoma. CDR3s include the opening cysteine and the closing phenylalanine or tryptophan. Fields, in order: J gene, V gene, D gene, clone size, CDR3 protein, CDR3 DNA. D genes are given only for firm matches. Some rows have no size entry. The others give once, few or many, or a class for an expanded clone.

j_gene: TRBJ1-2; v_gene: TRBV6-1; d_gene: NA; abundance: NA; CDR3aa: CASSGLNYGYTF; CDR3nt: TGTGCCAGCAGTGGACTGAACTATGGCTACACCTTC
j_gene: TRBJ2-3; v_gene: TRBV5-1; d_gene: NA; abundance: NA; CDR3aa: CASSLVQGAADTQYF; CDR3nt: TGCGCCAGCAGCTTGGTACAGGGCGCGGCAGATACGCAGTATTTT
j_gene: TRBJ1-3; v_gene: TRBV11-2; d_gene: NA; abundance: NA; CDR3aa: CASSLAAGGLGNTIYF; CDR3nt: TGTGCCAGCAGCTTAGCCGCTGGAGGGCTTGGAAACACCATATATTTT
j_gene: TRBJ1-1; v_gene: TRBV7-9; d_gene: NA; abundance: NA; CDR3aa: CASSLTTGTEAFF; CDR3nt: TGTGCCAGCAGCTTAACAACAGGGACTGAAGCTTTCTTT
j_gene: TRBJ2-4; v_gene: TRBV7-2; d_gene: NA; abundance: once; CDR3aa: CASSSTLAKNIQYF; CDR3nt: TGTGCCAGCAGCTCTACCCTAGCCAAAAACATTCAGTACTTC
j_gene: TRBJ1-5; v_gene: TRBV5-1; d_gene: NA; abundance: NA; CDR3aa: CASSGGGDGNQPQHF; CDR3nt: TGCGCCAGCAGCGGTGGGGGGGATGGCAATCAGCCCCAGCATTTT
j_gene: TRBJ2-1; v_gene: TRBV19; d_gene: NA; abundance: NA; CDR3aa: CASSTSRLDEQFF; CDR3nt: TGTGCCAGTAGTACCTCGAGACTAGATGAGCAGTTCTTC
j_gene: TRBJ2-7; v_gene: TRBV6-5; d_gene: NA; abundance: NA; CDR3aa: CASSYNRVGMDEQYF; CDR3nt: TGTGCCAGCAGTTACAACAGGGTAGGGATGGACGAGCAGTACTTC
j_gene: TRBJ2-7; v_gene: TRBV7-9; d_gene: TRBD1; abundance: few; CDR3aa: CASSLAGQGWYYEQYF; CDR3nt: TGTGCCAGCAGCTTAGCGGGACAGGGATGGTACTACGAGCAGTACTTC
j_gene: TRBJ2-7; v_gene: TRBV19; d_gene: TRBD2; abundance: NA; CDR3aa: CASSAQRGGLGSYEQYF; CDR3nt: TGTGCCAGTAGTGCCCAGCGGGGGGGCCTTGGCTCCTACGAGCAGTACTTC
j_gene: TRBJ1-2; v_gene: TRBV5-1; d_gene: NA; abundance: NA; CDR3aa: CASSLGQRVAFYGYTF; CDR3nt: TGCGCCAGCAGCTTAGGACAGAGGGTTGCATTCTATGGCTACACCTTC
j_gene: TRBJ2-2; v_gene: TRBV15; d_gene: TRBD1; abundance: NA; CDR3aa: CATSRDYPGYLGQPNTGELFF; CDR3nt: TGTGCCACCAGCAGAGATTATCCGGGCTACCTGGGACAGCCGAACACCGGGGAGCTGTTTTTT
j_gene: TRBJ1-6; v_gene: TRBV5-1; d_gene: TRBD1; abundance: NA; CDR3aa: CASSLAGQGNSPLHF; CDR3nt: TGCGCCAGCAGCTTGGCGGGACAGGGGAATTCACCCCTCCACTTT
j_gene: TRBJ1-1; v_gene: TRBV30; d_gene: TRBD1; abundance: NA; CDR3aa: CAWSYLTGKVNTEAFF; CDR3nt: TGTGCCTGGAGTTATTTGACAGGGAAGGTTAACACTGAAGCTTTCTTT
j_gene: TRBJ1-1; v_gene: TRBV7-8; d_gene: NA; abundance: NA; CDR3aa: CASSLGGLAAFF; CDR3nt: TGTGCCAGCAGCTTGGGGGGGCTGGCCGCTTTCTTT
j_gene: TRBJ2-5; v_gene: TRBV5-1; d_gene: TRBD1; abundance: NA; CDR3aa: CASSLGGDRGQETQYF; CDR3nt: TGCGCCAGCAGCTTGGGGGGGGACAGGGGTCAAGAGACCCAGTACTTC
j_gene: TRBJ2-3; v_gene: TRBV5-4; d_gene: TRBD2; abundance: NA; CDR3aa: CAYLLVLAGSTDTQYF; CDR3nt: TGTGCCTATCTCTTAGTCCTAGCGGGGAGCACAGATACGCAGTATTTT
j_gene: TRBJ1-2; v_gene: TRBV7-9; d_gene: TRBD1; abundance: NA; CDR3aa: CASSPTGGINYGYTF; CDR3nt: TGTGCCAGCAGCCCAACAGGGGGCATCAACTATGGCTACACCTTC
j_gene: TRBJ2-1; v_gene: TRBV7-2; d_gene: TRBD2; abundance: NA; CDR3aa: CASSLESRTSGGNEQFF; CDR3nt: TGTGCCAGCAGCTTAGAGTCGAGGACTAGCGGTGGCAATGAGCAGTTCTTC
j_gene: TRBJ2-2; v_gene: TRBV28; d_gene: NA; abundance: once; CDR3aa: CASQRSLNTGELFF; CDR3nt: TGTGCCAGCCAGCGAAGTCTGAACACCGGGGAGCTGTTTTTT
j_gene: TRBJ2-7; v_gene: TRBV19; d_gene: TRBD2; abundance: NA; CDR3aa: CASSLRLAGSEQYF; CDR3nt: TGTGCCAGTAGTCTCCGACTAGCGGGGTCCGAGCAGTACTTC
j_gene: TRBJ1-4; v_gene: TRBV6-5; d_gene: NA; abundance: NA; CDR3aa: CATRRDGPEKLFF; CDR3nt: TGTGCCACTCGACGGGATGGCCCTGAAAAACTGTTTTTT
j_gene: TRBJ2-5; v_gene: TRBV11-3; d_gene: TRBD2; abundance: NA; CDR3aa: CASSLGVAGEETQYF; CDR3nt: TGTGCCAGCAGCTTAGGAGTAGCGGGAGAAGAGACCCAGTACTTC
j_gene: TRBJ2-1; v_gene: TRBV5-1; d_gene: NA; abundance: NA; CDR3aa: CASSLDYNEQFF; CDR3nt: TGCGCCAGCAGCCTCGACTATAATGAGCAGTTCTTC
j_gene: TRBJ2-3; v_gene: TRBV7-3; d_gene: NA; abundance: NA; CDR3aa: CASSSRGLSDTQYF; CDR3nt: TGTGCCAGCAGCTCACGAGGATTATCAGATACGCAGTATTTT
j_gene: TRBJ1-2; v_gene: TRBV18; d_gene: NA; abundance: few; CDR3aa: CASSRGQGLDGYTF; CDR3nt: TGTGCCAGCTCACGGGGGCAGGGATTAGATGGCTACACCTTC
j_gene: TRBJ2-1; v_gene: TRBV5-1; d_gene: TRBD2; abundance: NA; CDR3aa: CASSPGPGGSNEQFF; CDR3nt: TGCGCCAGCAGCCCGGGGCCCGGGGGGAGTAATGAGCAGTTCTTC
j_gene: TRBJ1-1; v_gene: TRBV5-1; d_gene: NA; abundance: NA; CDR3aa: CASSFDSWKAEAFF; CDR3nt: TGCGCCAGCAGCTTCGACAGTTGGAAGGCTGAAGCTTTCTTT
j_gene: TRBJ2-7; v_gene: TRBV6-1; d_gene: NA; abundance: NA; CDR3aa: CASSLSAGTYEQYF; CDR3nt: TGTGCCAGCAGTCTATCGGCAGGGACCTACGAGCAGTACTTC
j_gene: TRBJ2-5; v_gene: TRBV5-1; d_gene: NA; abundance: few; CDR3aa: CASYSSGKGETQYF; CDR3nt: TGCGCCAGCTACTCCTCAGGGAAGGGGGAGACCCAGTACTTC
j_gene: TRBJ1-6; v_gene: TRBV6-6; d_gene: TRBD1; abundance: NA; CDR3aa: CASSFPTGDNSPLHF; CDR3nt: TGTGCCAGCAGTTTCCCGACAGGGGATAATTCACCCCTCCACTTT
j_gene: TRBJ2-3; v_gene: TRBV10-3; d_gene: NA; abundance: NA; CDR3aa: CAISESVVGGRTDTQYF; CDR3nt: TGTGCCATCAGTGAGTCCGTGGTGGGGGGGCGCACAGATACGCAGTATTTT
j_gene: TRBJ2-3; v_gene: TRBV19; d_gene: TRBD1; abundance: NA; CDR3aa: CASSDQRPGQGAEDTQYF; CDR3nt: TGTGCCAGTAGTGACCAGAGACCGGGACAGGGGGCGGAAGATACGCAGTATTTT
j_gene: TRBJ2-1; v_gene: TRBV15; d_gene: TRBD2; abundance: NA; CDR3aa: CATRSSGGVGNEQFF; CDR3nt: TGTGCCACCAGAAGTAGCGGGGGGGTGGGGAATGAGCAGTTCTTC
j_gene: TRBJ1-3; v_gene: TRBV29-1; d_gene: TRBD1; abundance: NA; CDR3aa: CSVRDRGPIYF; CDR3nt: TGCAGCGTGCGGGACAGGGGCCCCATATATTTT
j_gene: TRBJ2-1; v_gene: TRBV2; d_gene: TRBD2; abundance: NA; CDR3aa: CASSEGTSNYNEQFF; CDR3nt: TGTGCCAGCAGTGAAGGGACTAGCAACTACAATGAGCAGTTCTTC
j_gene: TRBJ2-1; v_gene: TRBV2; d_gene: TRBD1; abundance: NA; CDR3aa: CASSPGQGDLYNEQFF; CDR3nt: TGTGCCAGCAGCCCCGGACAGGGGGACTTATACAATGAGCAGTTCTTC
j_gene: TRBJ2-7; v_gene: TRBV5-1; d_gene: TRBD2; abundance: NA; CDR3aa: CASSLVAGGSYEQYF; CDR3nt: TGCGCCAGCAGCTTGGTCGCGGGGGGGTCCTACGAGCAGTACTTC
j_gene: TRBJ2-2; v_gene: TRBV28; d_gene: NA; abundance: NA; CDR3aa: CASSPGGQAATGELFF; CDR3nt: TGTGCCAGCAGTCCGGGGGGACAGGCGGCCACCGGGGAGCTGTTTTTT
j_gene: TRBJ1-6; v_gene: TRBV19; d_gene: NA; abundance: NA; CDR3aa: CASIPGGSYNSPLHF; CDR3nt: TGTGCCAGTATCCCCGGCGGATCCTATAATTCACCCCTCCACTTT
j_gene: TRBJ1-2; v_gene: TRBV10-2; d_gene: NA; abundance: NA; CDR3aa: CASSNSERGYTF; CDR3nt: TGCGCCAGCAGTAATTCGGAGCGAGGCTACACCTTC
j_gene: TRBJ1-2; v_gene: TRBV4-1; d_gene: NA; abundance: NA; CDR3aa: CASSQDPSNYGYTF; CDR3nt: TGCGCCAGCAGCCAAGACCCCTCTAACTATGGCTACACCTTC
j_gene: TRBJ1-3; v_gene: TRBV18; d_gene: NA; abundance: few; CDR3aa: CASTLSSGSPSGNTIYF; CDR3nt: TGTGCCAGCACCCTCTCTAGCGGGAGTCCCTCTGGAAACACCATATATTTT
j_gene: TRBJ2-1; v_gene: TRBV6-6; d_gene: NA; abundance: NA; CDR3aa: CASGFLDSANEQFF; CDR3nt: TGTGCCAGCGGGTTCCTTGACTCAGCGAATGAGCAGTTCTTC
j_gene: TRBJ2-1; v_gene: TRBV2; d_gene: TRBD2; abundance: once; CDR3aa: CASSEGASKAGAYGEQFF; CDR3nt: TGTGCCAGCAGTGAGGGCGCATCGAAAGCGGGAGCTTACGGTGAGCAGTTCTTC
j_gene: TRBJ1-2; v_gene: TRBV2; d_gene: NA; abundance: NA; CDR3aa: CASSLDFYGYTF; CDR3nt: TGTGCCAGCAGTTTAGACTTCTATGGCTACACCTTC
j_gene: TRBJ2-2; v_gene: TRBV5-4; d_gene: NA; abundance: NA; CDR3aa: CASAMGRGGGNTGELFF; CDR3nt: TGTGCCAGCGCTATGGGGCGTGGGGGGGGCAACACCGGGGAGCTGTTTTTT
j_gene: TRBJ1-2; v_gene: TRBV6-1; d_gene: NA; abundance: NA; CDR3aa: CASSEAGRPDYGYTF; CDR3nt: TGTGCCAGCAGTGAAGCAGGGAGGCCCGACTATGGCTACACCTTC
j_gene: TRBJ2-1; v_gene: TRBV5-1; d_gene: TRBD1; abundance: NA; CDR3aa: CASSPGTAYNEQFF; CDR3nt: TGCGCCAGCAGCCCAGGGACAGCATACAATGAGCAGTTCTTC